There are a few counts of the clone carrying this TCR beta chain. What it recognizes is unknown. This specimen belongs to a study of T-cell memory formation after mild COVID-19. Study-wide background: In these data, TCR clusters were largely donor specific. The study's findings and limits: Cross-reactive memory apparently joined, as some responding clones appeared in pre-infection memory. Contracting clones from day 15 to 85 had balanced CD4/CD8; later expanders favoured CD4+.

TCRdb fed the 5' RACE reads into MiXCR, producing one record per CDR3 protein. The data contain approximately 410,000 distinct CDR3 sequences, under 25% of them singletons. The CDR3 extends over 16 amino acids. Germline loops: CDR1 LGHNA, CDR2 YNFKEQ. Between the trimmed V and J ends, which lost 1 base and 2 bases, there was a span of 15 bases. The receptor's source is an adult woman who had mild COVID-19 (a few samples of this study predate the infection). Cell type and time point are not known. The chain combines TRBV4-2 with TRBJ2-7; tentatively, D is TRBD2 (5 bases). The sequencing input was PBMCs or a T cell subset sorted from them (not recorded which). The DNA for the CDR3 is TGTGCCAGCAGCCAAGTAACGGCAGGCGGGCCCTACGAGCAGTACTTC. Residues: CASSQVTAGGPYEQYF.